This is a list of T cell receptor beta chains from one sample in a study of T cell clones after liver transplantation. Data came from immunoSEQ multiplex PCR; TCRdb stores just in-frame clones and leaves some out. The data show around 20,000 clones, with 88% seen just once and under 15% held by the top ten. This specimen was CD8+ T cells from blood, taken before liver transplant. The receptors here all came from a human donor who received a liver transplant. The CDR3 runs from the conserved cysteine through the conserved F or W. The order of the fields is clone size, V gene, D gene, J gene, CDR3 protein, CDR3 DNA. D genes are given only for firm matches. Only part of the rows carry a size: once, few, many, or a class if the clone is expanded.

clone size: NA
V gene: TRBV19
D gene: TRBD2
J gene: TRBJ2-5
CDR3 protein: CASSIFHGRHQETQYF
CDR3 DNA: TGTGCCAGTAGTATATTTCACGGGAGGCACCAAGAGACCCAGTACTTC

clone size: NA
V gene: TRBV19
D gene: NA
J gene: TRBJ1-1
CDR3 protein: CASSWAAHTEAFF
CDR3 DNA: TGTGCCAGTAGTTGGGCCGCCCACACTGAAGCTTTCTTT

clone size: NA
V gene: TRBV29-1
D gene: NA
J gene: TRBJ1-1
CDR3 protein: CSVEGDGVLGTEAFF
CDR3 DNA: TGCAGCGTTGAAGGAGATGGGGTATTGGGCACTGAAGCTTTCTTT

clone size: NA
V gene: TRBV7-9
D gene: TRBD1
J gene: TRBJ1-2
CDR3 protein: CASSLADRTANYGYTF
CDR3 DNA: TGTGCCAGCAGCTTAGCGGACAGGACAGCTAACTATGGCTACACCTTC

clone size: NA
V gene: TRBV27
D gene: TRBD1
J gene: TRBJ1-1
CDR3 protein: CASSLTGVGAEAFF
CDR3 DNA: TGTGCCAGCAGTCTCACAGGGGTAGGAGCTGAAGCTTTCTTT

clone size: NA
V gene: TRBV11-2
D gene: NA
J gene: TRBJ1-1
CDR3 protein: CASSLGPGTMNTEAFF
CDR3 DNA: TGTGCCAGCAGCCTGGGACCCGGGACCATGAACACTGAAGCTTTCTTT

clone size: NA
V gene: TRBV5-6
D gene: TRBD1
J gene: TRBJ2-7
CDR3 protein: CASSLKTGGASSYEQYF
CDR3 DNA: TGTGCCAGCAGCTTGAAAACAGGGGGCGCGAGTTCCTACGAGCAGTACTTC

clone size: NA
V gene: TRBV9
D gene: TRBD1
J gene: TRBJ1-2
CDR3 protein: CASSGTGTGPYTF
CDR3 DNA: TGTGCCAGCAGCGGTACCGGGACAGGGCCCTACACCTTC

clone size: NA
V gene: TRBV27
D gene: NA
J gene: TRBJ2-5
CDR3 protein: CASSPGTSSGAQYF
CDR3 DNA: TGTGCCAGCAGTCCCGGGACTTCCTCGGGGGCCCAGTACTTC

clone size: NA
V gene: TRBV10-3
D gene: TRBD1
J gene: TRBJ2-5
CDR3 protein: CAISDPDRVFDWGLKETQYF
CDR3 DNA: TGTGCCATCAGTGACCCGGACAGGGTTTTTGACTGGGGGCTAAAAGAGACCCAGTACTTC

clone size: NA
V gene: TRBV11-2
D gene: NA
J gene: TRBJ2-7
CDR3 protein: CASSLSRAMYEQYF
CDR3 DNA: TGTGCCAGCAGCTTAAGCAGGGCAATGTACGAGCAGTACTTC

clone size: NA
V gene: TRBV27
D gene: NA
J gene: TRBJ1-1
CDR3 protein: CASSYGQKTEAFF
CDR3 DNA: TGTGCCAGCAGCTATGGACAGAAGACTGAAGCTTTCTTT

clone size: once
V gene: TRBV27
D gene: NA
J gene: TRBJ2-7
CDR3 protein: CASSLQGMAEQYF
CDR3 DNA: TGTGCCAGCAGTTTACAGGGGATGGCCGAGCAGTACTTC

clone size: NA
V gene: TRBV29-1
D gene: NA
J gene: TRBJ2-7
CDR3 protein: CSVEDFSYEQYF
CDR3 DNA: TGCAGCGTTGAAGACTTTTCCTACGAGCAGTACTTC

clone size: NA
V gene: TRBV7-9
D gene: NA
J gene: TRBJ2-1
CDR3 protein: CASSVSYRSGSEQFF
CDR3 DNA: TGTGCCAGCAGCGTGTCTTACCGTTCGGGGAGTGAGCAGTTCTTC

clone size: NA
V gene: TRBV7-6
D gene: TRBD2
J gene: TRBJ2-1
CDR3 protein: CASSLSAVPGLAYTYNEQFF
CDR3 DNA: TGTGCCAGCAGCTTATCGGCCGTCCCGGGACTAGCGTATACCTACAATGAGCAGTTCTTC